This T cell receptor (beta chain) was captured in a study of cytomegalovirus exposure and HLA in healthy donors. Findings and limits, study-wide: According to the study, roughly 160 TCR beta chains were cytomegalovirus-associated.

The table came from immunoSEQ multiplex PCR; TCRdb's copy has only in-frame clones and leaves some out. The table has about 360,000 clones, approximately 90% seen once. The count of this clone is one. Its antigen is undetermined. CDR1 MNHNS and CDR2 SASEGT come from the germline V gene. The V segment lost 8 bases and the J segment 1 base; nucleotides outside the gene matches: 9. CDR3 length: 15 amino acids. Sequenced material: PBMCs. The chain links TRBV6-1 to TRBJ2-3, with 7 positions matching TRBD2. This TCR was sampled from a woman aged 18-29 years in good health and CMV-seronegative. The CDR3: CASSPPSGGTDTQYF. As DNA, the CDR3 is TGTGCCAGCTCGCCTCCGAGCGGGGGCACAGATACGCAGTATTTT.